These 9 T cell receptor beta chains came from one sample sequenced in a study of cytomegalovirus exposure and HLA in healthy donors. Generated by immunoSEQ multiplex PCR, the TCRdb table keeps only in-frame clones and is missing some. The sample lists 190,000 or so clones, 80% to 85% occurring once. The sample consisted of PBMCs. These receptors all come from a woman younger than 30 in good health and CMV-seropositive.

The chain joins TRBV11-1 to TRBJ2-3; TRBD2 matches at 7 bases. The CDR3 is made up of 14 amino acids. Germline V gives CDR1 SGHAT, CDR2 FQDESV (reference sequence). The V and J ends lost 5 bases and 2 bases, in that order; junction bases with no gene match: 4. CDR3 loop: CASSTAGTTDTQYF. As DNA, the CDR3 is TGTGCCAGCAGCACAGCGGGGACCACAGATACGCAGTATTTT. The full variable domain, with the rest looked up from reference TRBV11-1 and TRBJ2-3, is EAEVAQSPRYKITEKSQAVAFWCDPISGHATLYWYRQILGQGPELLVQFQDESVVDDSQLPKDRFSAERLKGVDSTLKIQPAELGDSAMYLCASSTAGTTDTQYFGPGTRLTVL.

The rearrangement links TRBV5-1 to TRBJ2-5; D might be TRBD2 (7 bases). Germline CDR1 is SGHRS and CDR2 is YFSETQ. The CDR3 contains 15 residues. V dropped 0 bases and J dropped 5 bases, with 14 bases sitting between them. The CDR3 sequence is CASSLARGAGETQYF. For the CDR3, the DNA is TGCGCCAGCAGCTTGGCCCGGGGGGCCGGGGAGACCCAGTACTTC. Combining the CDR3 with reference TRBV5-1 and TRBJ2-5 gives the whole variable domain KAGVTQTPRYLIKTRGQQVTLSCSPISGHRSVSWYQQTPGQGLQFLFEYFSETQRNKGNFPGRFSGRQFSNSRSEMNVSTLELGDSALYLCASSLARGAGETQYFGPGTRLLVL.

The genes are TRBV9 and TRBJ2-2; D gene unclear. The CDR3 has 13 residues. Germline loops: CDR1 SGDLS, CDR2 YYNGEE. The V gene lost 3 bases and the J gene lost 1 base, with 4 bases spanning the gap. The CDR3 reads CASSGQNTGELFF. The CDR3 nucleotides read TGTGCCAGCAGCGGTCAGAACACCGGGGAGCTGTTTTTT. The whole variable domain, filled in from reference TRBV9 and TRBJ2-2, reads DSGVTQTPKHLITATGQRVTLRCSPRSGDLSVYWYQQSLDQGLQFLIQYYNGEERAKGNILERFSAQQFPDLHSELNLSSLELGDSALYFCASSGQNTGELFFGEGSRLTVL.

The rearrangement uses TRBV7-9 and TRBJ1-4; a possible D gene is TRBD1 (5 bases). Trimming cost V 7 bases and J 7 bases, with 13 bases left between them. From germline, CDR1 is SEHNR and CDR2 FQNEAQ (reference sequence). This CDR3 comprises 13 residues. This CDR3 is CASTQGIGEKLFF. CDR3 bases: TGTGCCAGCACCCAGGGCATAGGTGAAAAACTGTTTTTT.

The rearrangement links TRBV9 to TRBJ2-5, with 8 positions matching TRBD2. CDR1 SGDLS and CDR2 YYNGEE come from the germline V gene. This CDR3 spans 13 amino acids. Trimming at V came to 3 bases and at J to 5 bases, leaving 3 bases not matched to a gene. The CDR3 sequence: CASSATSVETQYF. The DNA of the CDR3 is TGTGCCAGCAGCGCGACTAGCGTGGAGACCCAGTACTTC.

The V call is TRBV4-3, the J call TRBJ2-7, with TRBD2 matching 10 bases. The CDR3 has 15 amino acids. CDR1 and CDR2 (germline): LGHNA, YSLEER. J lost 6 bases, V lost 2 bases, and 7 bases had no gene match. The CDR3 nucleotides are TGCGCCAGCAGCCAACGAGCGGGGGGGCATGTCGAGCAGTACTTC. Protein product: CASSQRAGGHVEQYF.

This clone was detected many times. The CDR3 DNA reads TGCAGCGTCAGGGACTCCGACCACTATGGCTACACCTTC. Translated, it gives CSVRDSDHYGYTF. The J gene is TRBJ1-2, the V gene TRBV29-1; TRBD1 is a possible D gene (5 bases). Trimming cost V 6 bases and J 3 bases, with 14 bases left between them. Germline V gives CDR1 SQVTM, CDR2 ANQGSEA. This CDR3 region has 13 residues.

This clone is a singleton in its sample. This chain uses TRBV5-1 with TRBJ2-7; D not certain. The CDR3 is 13 residues long. Trimming shortened V by 4 bases and J by 7 bases, and 15 bases separated the two germline ends. CDR1 and CDR2 (germline): SGHRS, YFSETQ. The CDR3 DNA reads as TGCGCCAGCAGCCCTTCCCCCGAGAGGGAGCAGTACTTC. Translating gives CASSPSPEREQYF.

The chain combines TRBV5-1 with TRBJ2-2, with unresolved D. Trimming pared 7 bases from V and 4 bases from J, leaving 11 bases between. Germline V gene lookup returns CDR1 SGHRS and CDR2 YFSETQ. The CDR3 consists of 13 residues. The CDR3 DNA follows: TGCGCCAGCGGCCAGGAAAGCACCGGGGAGCTGTTTTTT. It encodes CASGQESTGELFF.